One and the same sample provided the 16 T cell receptor beta chains below, sequenced in a study of beta chain features in type 1 diabetes. No antigen has been assigned to these receptors. The whole isolated RNA underwent reverse transcription, so sequencing captured expressed TCRB transcripts. Measured with immunoSEQ multiplex PCR; TCRdb has only the in-frame clones, and not every one. The sample records about 740,000 clones, roughly 13% being singletons. Findings of the study overall: TCRB CDR3 length was moderately but significantly reduced in all four CD4+ subsets of Type 1 diabetes patients.

The sequencing sample was made of naive CD4+ T cells from blood. These receptor sequences come from a man between 18 and 35 years old with type 1 diabetes.

J is TRBJ2-1 and V is TRBV7-2, with D perhaps matching TRBD1 (6 bases). The CDR3 is 14 residues long. The germline V gene has CDR1 SGHTA and CDR2 FQGNSA. Trimming removed 5 bases from V and 3 bases from J, with 11 bases in between. The CDR3 sequence is CASSPRQVYNEQFF. CDR3 coding DNA: TGTGCCAGCAGCCCACGACAGGTCTACAATGAGCAGTTCTTC.

This clone was observed a handful of times. The chain carries TRBV25-1 and TRBJ2-3; the D gene is possibly TRBD2 (6 bases). In germline, CDR1 is MGHDK, CDR2 SYGVNS. V lost 3 bases and J 0 bases, leaving 16 bases between the germline ends. The CDR3 contains 17 residues. CDR3 sequence (DNA): TGTGCCAGCAGTGACCCCCAACTAGCTAAAAGCACAGATACGCAGTATTTT. Its translation: CASSDPQLAKSTDTQYF.

The rearrangement uses TRBV4-1 and TRBJ2-1, with 14 bases that match TRBD2. The CDR3 consists of 15 residues. V was clipped by 5 bases and J by 6 bases; unmatched bases: 3. CDR1 is MGHRA, CDR2 YSYEKL, per germline. The CDR3 nucleotides are TGCGCCAGCAGCATGACTAGCGGGGGGGCCAATGAGCAGTTCTTC. Translated, it gives CASSMTSGGANEQFF.

This rearrangement joins TRBV6-5 to TRBJ1-5; TRBD1 might be the D (5 bases). The CDR3 length is 14 residues. V was trimmed by 5 bases and J by 6 bases, leaving 14 bases between them. Germline assignment: CDR1 MNHEY and CDR2 SVGAGI. CDR3 region: CASSPQGGGQPQHF. CDR3 sequence (DNA): TGTGCCAGCAGTCCCCAGGGAGGTGGTCAGCCCCAGCATTTT.

The rearrangement links TRBV9 to TRBJ2-3; D ambiguous. The V and J ends lost 6 bases and 0 bases respectively, with 5 bases between them. Germline loops: CDR1 SGDLS, CDR2 YYNGEE. This CDR3 has 12 residues. In DNA form, the CDR3 reads TGTGCCAGCACCTACAGCACAGATACGCAGTATTTT. This codes for CASTYSTDTQYF.

V and J are TRBV4-1 and TRBJ1-6; D ambiguous. Germline V CDR1 and CDR2: MGHRA, YSYEKL. The CDR3 has 14 amino acids. V was trimmed by 6 bases and J by 6 bases, leaving 12 bases between them. CDR3: CASSRDRANSPLHF. The DNA for the CDR3 is TGCGCCAGCAGTCGTGATAGGGCTAATTCACCCCTCCACTTT.

The sample holds a few counts of this clone. DNA of the CDR3: TGTGCCAGCAGCCACCTGGACAGCTACGAGCAGTACTTC. Translation: CASSHLDSYEQYF. V is TRBV6-5 and J is TRBJ2-7; D possibly corresponds to TRBD1 (6 bases). The germline V gene has CDR1 MNHEY and CDR2 SVGAGI. Trimming shortened V by 6 bases and J by 3 bases, and 12 bases separated the two germline ends. The length of the CDR3 is 13 residues.

This clone has only a few counts. The gene calls are TRBV7-3 and TRBJ2-3, with TRBD1 matching 8 bases. Trimming at V came to 4 bases and at J to 2 bases, leaving 8 bases not matched to a gene. CDR1 is SGHTA, CDR2 FQGTGA, per germline. The CDR3 is made up of 16 amino acids. CDR3 loop: CASSSIQGAHTDTQYF. The CDR3 DNA follows: TGTGCCAGCAGCTCCATTCAGGGGGCTCACACAGATACGCAGTATTTT.

The chain links TRBV27 to TRBJ1-1, with D tentatively TRBD1 (5 bases). Deletions cut 7 bases from V and 4 bases from J, with 7 bases between. Germline V gene lookup returns CDR1 MNHEY and CDR2 SMNVEV (reference sequence). CDR3 length equals 11 residues. Here the CDR3 reads CASKGVTEAFF. The CDR3 DNA sequence: TGTGCCAGCAAAGGGGTCACTGAAGCTTTCTTT.

This clone was picked up a small number of times. This rearrangement joins TRBV5-4 to TRBJ1-1; D perhaps matches TRBD1 (5 bases). The CDR3 is 13 residues long. V was trimmed by 4 bases and J by 0 bases, leaving 7 bases between them. Germline lookup yields CDR1 SGHNT and CDR2 YYREEE (reference sequence). CDR3 DNA sequence: TGTGCCAGCAGCCCGGGACTGAACACTGAAGCTTTCTTT. Its translation is CASSPGLNTEAFF.

V usage is TRBV10-3 and J usage is TRBJ2-1, with D unresolved. Germline CDR1 is ENHRY and CDR2 is SYGVKD. The V end lost 4 bases, the J end lost 5 bases, and 3 bases lay between the germline ends. There are 11 residues in the CDR3. CDR3 sequence reads: CAISVNNEQFF. The CDR3 DNA is TGTGCCATCAGTGTGAACAATGAGCAGTTCTTC.

This clone was found a few times. The rearrangement uses TRBV7-9 and TRBJ2-5; unclear D gene. The CDR3 spans 14 residues. Trimming shortened V by 1 base and J by 5 bases, and 11 bases separated the two germline ends. CDR1 and CDR2 from the germline V gene are SEHNR and FQNEAQ (reference sequence). CDR3 nucleotides: TGTGCCAGCAGCTTAGTTCCCGGCCAGGAGACCCAGTACTTC. Protein product: CASSLVPGQETQYF.

This clone was seen only once. The chain combines TRBV7-2 with TRBJ1-2; unclear D gene. Germline lookup yields CDR1 SGHTA and CDR2 FQGNSA. The V end lost 5 bases, the J end lost 7 bases, and 17 bases lay between the germline ends. This CDR3 is built from 14 residues. In DNA, the CDR3 is TGTGCCAGCAGCCGAAAACCCGGGCAGCTTGGCTACACCTTC. Its translation is CASSRKPGQLGYTF.

The CDR3 reads CASSLEPSYSNQPQHF. The DNA for the CDR3 is TGTGCCAGCAGCTTAGAGCCAAGTTATAGCAATCAGCCCCAGCATTTT. The chain combines TRBV7-2 with TRBJ1-5; no definite D call. CDR1 and CDR2 (germline): SGHTA, FQGNSA. This CDR3 has 16 amino acids. The ends were cut back, 1 base at V and 0 bases at J, with 10 bases in the middle.

There are a few counts of this clone. V usage is TRBV25-1 and J usage is TRBJ2-3; a possible D gene is TRBD2 (7 bases). V was clipped by 7 bases and J by 1 base, with 15 bases between them. The CDR3 totals 15 residues. Germline V gene sequence: CDR1 MGHDK, CDR2 SYGVNS. CDR3 DNA sequence: TGTGCCAGCACCCCCCGGGGGGCGGGCACAGATACGCAGTATTTT. It yields the protein CASTPRGAGTDTQYF. Looking up the rest from reference TRBV25-1 and TRBJ2-3 gives the full variable domain: EADIYQTPRYLVIGTGKKITLECSQTMGHDKMYWYQQDPGMELHLIHYSYGVNSTEKGDLSSESTVSRIRTEHFPLTLESARPSHTSQYLCASTPRGAGTDTQYFGPGTRLTVL.

This clone was detected only a few times. The chain recombines TRBV6-5 with TRBJ1-1, with TRBD1 matching 7 bases. Germline values: CDR1 MNHEY, CDR2 SVGAGI. This CDR3 spans 14 amino acids. The J segment lost 10 bases and the V segment lost 6 bases, leaving 14 bases of the junction unmatched. CDR3 sequence reads: CASRRQGRGIGAFF. The CDR3 DNA reads as TGTGCCAGCAGAAGACAGGGTAGGGGAATCGGAGCTTTCTTT.